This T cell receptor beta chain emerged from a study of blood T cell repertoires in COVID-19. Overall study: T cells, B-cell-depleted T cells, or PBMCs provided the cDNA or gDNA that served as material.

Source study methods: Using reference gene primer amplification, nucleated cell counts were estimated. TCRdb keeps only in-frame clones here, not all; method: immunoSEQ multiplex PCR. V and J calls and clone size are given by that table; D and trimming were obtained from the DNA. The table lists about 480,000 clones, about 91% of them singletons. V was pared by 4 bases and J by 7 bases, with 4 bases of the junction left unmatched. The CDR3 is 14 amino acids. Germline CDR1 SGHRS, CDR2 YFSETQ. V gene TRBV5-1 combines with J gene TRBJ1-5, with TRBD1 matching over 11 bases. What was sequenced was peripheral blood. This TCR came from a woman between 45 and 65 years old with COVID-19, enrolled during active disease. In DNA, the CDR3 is TGCGCCAGCAGCCCCGGACAGGGGGCCCAGCCCCAGCATTTT. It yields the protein CASSPGQGAQPQHF.